A few counts support the clone carrying this TCR beta chain. As yet, its antigen is unknown. This CDR3 contains 14 residues. V was pared by 0 bases and J by 10 bases, with 15 bases between. Germline V gene sequence: CDR1 MNHEY, CDR2 SVGAGI. These data are taken from a study of cytomegalovirus exposure and HLA in healthy donors. PCR was performed using 60 Vbeta and 13 Jbeta primers. In the authors' workflow: Per a later analysis, the number of unique TCR beta chains was around 79 million, of which some 10 million were shared. This table comes from immunoSEQ multiplex PCR, and its TCRdb copy is limited to in-frame clones, with some not included. Clonal size and the V and J genes are those of that table, whereas D and trimming came from the DNA. The table lists some 150,000 clones, 55% to 85% of them singletons. Study-wide findings and caveats: HLA-A and HLA-B allele assignments for most subjects were reportedly predicted accurately using TCR beta sequences. The authors later linked a missense DCLRE1C variant to TCR beta V- and J-gene trimming. In vitro experiments confirmed that three CMV-associated chains were specific for CMV antigens.

The specimen sequenced was PBMCs. J is TRBJ1-2 and V is TRBV6-5, with a tentative D call TRBD1 (5 bases). The clonotype originates from a man aged 35 to 55 in good health and CMV-seronegative. The CDR3 region is CASSYSTGGVPYTF. DNA of the CDR3: TGTGCCAGCAGTTACTCAACAGGCGGTGTGCCCTACACCTTC.